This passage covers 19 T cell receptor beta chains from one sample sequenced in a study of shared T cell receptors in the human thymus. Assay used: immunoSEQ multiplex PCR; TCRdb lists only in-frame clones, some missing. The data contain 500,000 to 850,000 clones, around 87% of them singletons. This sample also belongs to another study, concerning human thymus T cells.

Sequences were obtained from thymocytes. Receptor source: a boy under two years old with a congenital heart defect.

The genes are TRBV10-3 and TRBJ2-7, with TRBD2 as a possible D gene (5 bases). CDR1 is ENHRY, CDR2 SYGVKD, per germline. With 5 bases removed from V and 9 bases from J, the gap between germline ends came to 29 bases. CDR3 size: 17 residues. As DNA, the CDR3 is TGTGCCATCAGTACCATCACGGGAACATCCCGCCTGGTTGCGCAGTACTTC. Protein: CAISTITGTSRLVAQYF.

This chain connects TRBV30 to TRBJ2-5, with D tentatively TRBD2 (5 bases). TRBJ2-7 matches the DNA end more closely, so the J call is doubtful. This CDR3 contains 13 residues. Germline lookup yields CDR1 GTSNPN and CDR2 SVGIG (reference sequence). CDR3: CAWSVRGPYEQYF. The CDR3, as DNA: TGTGCCTGGAGTGTAAGAGGGCCCTACGAGCAGTACTTC.

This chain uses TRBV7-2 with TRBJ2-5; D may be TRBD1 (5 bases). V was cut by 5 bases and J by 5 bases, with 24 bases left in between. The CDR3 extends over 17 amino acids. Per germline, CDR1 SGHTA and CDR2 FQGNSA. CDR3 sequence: CASSLSTLGAIGETQYF. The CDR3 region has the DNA TGTGCCAGCAGCCTGAGCACGCTAGGGGCGATAGGGGAGACCCAGTACTTC.

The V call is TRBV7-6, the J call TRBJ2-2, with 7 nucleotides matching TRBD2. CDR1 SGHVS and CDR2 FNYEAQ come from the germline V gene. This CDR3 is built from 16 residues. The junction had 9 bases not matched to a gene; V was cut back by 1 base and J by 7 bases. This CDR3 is CASSLEGGRGIGELFF. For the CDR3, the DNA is TGTGCCAGCAGCTTAGAGGGCGGGAGAGGTATCGGGGAGCTGTTTTTT. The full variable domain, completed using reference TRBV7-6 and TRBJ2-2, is GAGVSQSPRYKVTKRGQDVALRCDPISGHVSLYWYRQALGQGPEFLTYFNYEAQQDKSGLPNDRFSAERPEGSISTLTIQRTEQRDSAMYRCASSLEGGRGIGELFFGEGSRLTVL.

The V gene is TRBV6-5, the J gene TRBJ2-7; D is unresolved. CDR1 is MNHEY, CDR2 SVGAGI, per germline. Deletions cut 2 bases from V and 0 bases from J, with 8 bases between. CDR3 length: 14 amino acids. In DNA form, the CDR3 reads TGTGCCAGCAGTTACACCTTGAGCTCCTACGAGCAGTACTTC. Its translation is CASSYTLSSYEQYF.

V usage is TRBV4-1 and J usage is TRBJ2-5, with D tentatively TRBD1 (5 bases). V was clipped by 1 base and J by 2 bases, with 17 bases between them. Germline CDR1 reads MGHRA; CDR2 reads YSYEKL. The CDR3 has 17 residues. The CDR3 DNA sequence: TGCGCCAGCAGCCAAGCCTTAATGGGGCTGGGACAAGAGACCCAGTACTTC. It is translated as CASSQALMGLGQETQYF.

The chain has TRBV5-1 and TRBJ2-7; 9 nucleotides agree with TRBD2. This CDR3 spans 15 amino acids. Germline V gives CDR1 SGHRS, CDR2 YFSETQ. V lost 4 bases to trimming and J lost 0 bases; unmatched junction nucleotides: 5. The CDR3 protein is CASSLGLATSYEQYF. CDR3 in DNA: TGCGCCAGCAGCCTAGGACTAGCGACCTCCTACGAGCAGTACTTC.

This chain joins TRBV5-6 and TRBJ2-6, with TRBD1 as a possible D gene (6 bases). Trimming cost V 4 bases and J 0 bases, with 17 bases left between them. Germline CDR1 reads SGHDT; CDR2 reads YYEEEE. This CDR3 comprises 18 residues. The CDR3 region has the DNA TGTGCCAGCAGCGACAACAGGGTAGGACTCTCTGGGGCCAACGTCCTGACTTTC. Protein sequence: CASSDNRVGLSGANVLTF.

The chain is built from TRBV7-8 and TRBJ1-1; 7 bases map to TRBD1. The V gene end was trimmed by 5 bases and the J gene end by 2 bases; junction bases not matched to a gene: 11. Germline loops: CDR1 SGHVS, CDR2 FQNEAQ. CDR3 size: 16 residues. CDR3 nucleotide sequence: TGTGCCAGCAGCATCCCGGCCGGGACAGAAAACACTGAAGCTTTCTTT. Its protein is CASSIPAGTENTEAFF. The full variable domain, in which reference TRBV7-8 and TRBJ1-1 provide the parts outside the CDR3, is GAGVSQSPRYKVAKRGQDVALRCDPISGHVSLFWYQQALGQGPEFLTYFQNEAQLDKSGLPSDRFFAERPEGSVSTLKIQRTQQEDSAVYLCASSIPAGTENTEAFFGQGTRLTVV.

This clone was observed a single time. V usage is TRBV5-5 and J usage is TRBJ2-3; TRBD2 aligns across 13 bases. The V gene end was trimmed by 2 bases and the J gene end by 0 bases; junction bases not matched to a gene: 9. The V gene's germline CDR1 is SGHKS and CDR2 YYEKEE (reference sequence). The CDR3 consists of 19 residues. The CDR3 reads CASSFRLAGGLGSTDTQYF. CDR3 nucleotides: TGTGCCAGCAGCTTCCGACTAGCGGGGGGCCTGGGGAGCACAGATACGCAGTATTTT.

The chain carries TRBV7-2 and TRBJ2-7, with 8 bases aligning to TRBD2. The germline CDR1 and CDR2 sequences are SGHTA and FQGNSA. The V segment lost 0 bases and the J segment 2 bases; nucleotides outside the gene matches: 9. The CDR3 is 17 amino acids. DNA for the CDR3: TGTGCCAGCAGCTTAGCGGGGTCGGGGGGGCCGGCCTACGAGCAGTACTTC. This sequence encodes CASSLAGSGGPAYEQYF.

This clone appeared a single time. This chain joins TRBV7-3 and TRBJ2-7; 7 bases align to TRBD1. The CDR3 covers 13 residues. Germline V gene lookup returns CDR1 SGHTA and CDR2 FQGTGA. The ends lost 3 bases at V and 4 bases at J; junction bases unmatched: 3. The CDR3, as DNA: TGTGCCAGCAGCTTCGACAGGGAATACGAGCAGTACTTC. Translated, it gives CASSFDREYEQYF.

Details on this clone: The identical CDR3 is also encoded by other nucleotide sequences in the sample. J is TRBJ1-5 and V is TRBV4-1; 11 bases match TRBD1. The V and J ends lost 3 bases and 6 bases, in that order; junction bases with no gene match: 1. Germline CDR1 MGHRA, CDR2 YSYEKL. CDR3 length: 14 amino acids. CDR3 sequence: CASSQGQGGQPQHF. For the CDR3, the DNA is TGCGCCAGCAGCCAGGGACAGGGGGGTCAGCCCCAGCATTTT.

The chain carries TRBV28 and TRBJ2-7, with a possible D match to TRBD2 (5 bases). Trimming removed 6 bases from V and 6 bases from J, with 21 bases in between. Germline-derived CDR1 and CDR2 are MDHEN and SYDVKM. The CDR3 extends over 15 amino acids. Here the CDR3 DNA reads TGTGCCAGCAGCCCAACGGACTCCCCCCGGGGCGAGCAGTACTTC. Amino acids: CASSPTDSPRGEQYF.

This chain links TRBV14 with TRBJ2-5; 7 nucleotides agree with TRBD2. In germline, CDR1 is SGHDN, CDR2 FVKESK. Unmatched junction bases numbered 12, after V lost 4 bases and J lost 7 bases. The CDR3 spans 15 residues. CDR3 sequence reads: CASSRRRLGRATQYF. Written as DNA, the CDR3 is TGTGCCAGCAGCCGCCGTCGTTTAGGGAGGGCGACCCAGTACTTC.

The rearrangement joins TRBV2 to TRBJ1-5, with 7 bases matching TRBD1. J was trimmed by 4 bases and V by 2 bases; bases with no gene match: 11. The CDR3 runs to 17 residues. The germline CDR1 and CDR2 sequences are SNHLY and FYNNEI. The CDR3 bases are TGTGCCAGCAGTGAAAGTGGCAGGGGGTTGGGAAATCAGCCCCAGCATTTT. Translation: CASSESGRGLGNQPQHF.

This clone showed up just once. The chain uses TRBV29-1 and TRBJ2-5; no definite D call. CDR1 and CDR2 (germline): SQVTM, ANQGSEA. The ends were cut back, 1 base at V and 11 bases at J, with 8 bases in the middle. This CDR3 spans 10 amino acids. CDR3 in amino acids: CSVEGTEQYF. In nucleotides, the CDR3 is TGCAGCGTTGAAGGTACAGAGCAGTACTTC.

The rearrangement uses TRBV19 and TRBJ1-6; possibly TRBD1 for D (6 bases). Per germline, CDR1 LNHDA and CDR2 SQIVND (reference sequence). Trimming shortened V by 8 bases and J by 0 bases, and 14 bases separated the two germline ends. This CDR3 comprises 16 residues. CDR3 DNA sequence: TGTGCCAGTCGGGGGGTGACAGGCTCCTATAATTCACCCCTCCACTTT. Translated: CASRGVTGSYNSPLHF.

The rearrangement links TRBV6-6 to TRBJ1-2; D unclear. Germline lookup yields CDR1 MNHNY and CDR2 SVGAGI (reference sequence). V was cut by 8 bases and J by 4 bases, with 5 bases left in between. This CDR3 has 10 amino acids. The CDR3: CASGSYGYTF. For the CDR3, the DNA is TGTGCCAGCGGCTCCTATGGCTACACCTTC.